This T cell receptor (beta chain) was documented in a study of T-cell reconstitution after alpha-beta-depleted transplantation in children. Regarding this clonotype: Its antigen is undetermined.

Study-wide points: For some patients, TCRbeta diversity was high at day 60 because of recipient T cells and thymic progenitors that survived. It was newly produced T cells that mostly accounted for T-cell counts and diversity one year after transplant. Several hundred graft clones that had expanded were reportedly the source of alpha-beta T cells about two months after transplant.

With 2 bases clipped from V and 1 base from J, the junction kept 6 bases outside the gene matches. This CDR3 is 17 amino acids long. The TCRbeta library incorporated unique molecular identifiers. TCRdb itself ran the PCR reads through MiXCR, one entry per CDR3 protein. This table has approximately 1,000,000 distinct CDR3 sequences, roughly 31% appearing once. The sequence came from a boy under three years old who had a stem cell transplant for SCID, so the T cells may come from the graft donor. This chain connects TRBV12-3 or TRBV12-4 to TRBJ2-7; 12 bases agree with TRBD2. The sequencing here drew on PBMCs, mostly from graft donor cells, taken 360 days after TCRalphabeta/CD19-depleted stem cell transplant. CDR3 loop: CASSLPSGGDWSYEQYF. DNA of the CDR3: TGTGCCAGCAGTTTACCTAGCGGGGGGGATTGGTCCTACGAGCAGTACTTC.